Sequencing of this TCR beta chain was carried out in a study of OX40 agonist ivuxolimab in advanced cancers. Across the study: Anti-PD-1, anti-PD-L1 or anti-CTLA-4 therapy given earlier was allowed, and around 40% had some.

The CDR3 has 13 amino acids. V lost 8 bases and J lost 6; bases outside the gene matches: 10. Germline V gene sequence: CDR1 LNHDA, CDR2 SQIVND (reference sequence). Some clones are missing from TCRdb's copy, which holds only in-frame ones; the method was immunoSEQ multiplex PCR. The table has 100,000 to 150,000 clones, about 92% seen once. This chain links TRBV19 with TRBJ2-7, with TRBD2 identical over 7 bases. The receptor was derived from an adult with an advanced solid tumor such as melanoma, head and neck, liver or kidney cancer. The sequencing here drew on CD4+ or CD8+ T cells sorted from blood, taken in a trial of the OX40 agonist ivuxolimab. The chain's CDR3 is CASAGEWESEQYF. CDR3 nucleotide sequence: TGTGCCAGTGCGGGGGAATGGGAAAGCGAGCAGTACTTC.